This TCR beta chain came from a study of cytomegalovirus exposure and HLA in healthy donors. Regarding the study as a whole: Reportedly, diagnosis of cytomegalovirus status by the classifier showed high specificity and sensitivity. It was shown in a later analysis that HLA-associated TCR beta chains were more clonally expanded than other, equally common chains. 87-base-pair reads could not separate some V segments, including TRBV6-2 and TRBV6-3.

As for this clone: Its antigen is not identified.

Primers included in the PCR were 60 Vbeta and 13 Jbeta primers. Using immunoSEQ multiplex PCR, the repertoire was profiled, and TCRdb retains in-frame clones only, with some absent. Of roughly 150,000 clones listed, nearly 70% are singletons. The germline V gene encodes CDR1 WNHNN and CDR2 SYGVQD (reference sequence). Trimming cost V 5 bases and J 9 bases; bases outside gene matches: 2. The CDR3 extends over 13 amino acids. Material for sequencing was PBMCs. The V call is TRBV10-1, the J call TRBJ1-6; 9 bases map to TRBD1. This TCR derives from a man aged 25 to 45 in good health and CMV-seropositive. CDR3 nucleotides: TGCGCCAGCAGTCGGGACAGGGCTTCACCCCTCCACTTT. Translated: CASSRDRASPLHF.